The source of this TCR beta chain is a study of blood T cell repertoires in COVID-19. Study-wide context: Sites across the United States, Italy and Spain contributed samples from acute and convalescent COVID-19. In each case, the material was cDNA or gDNA derived from T cells, B-cell-depleted T cells, or PBMCs.

In the original analysis: Estimates of nucleated cell counts were drawn from the amplification of reference gene primers. The assay was immunoSEQ multiplex PCR, and TCRdb's table has in-frame clones only and misses some. For V, J and clone size, that table is used; D and trimming come from the DNA. The sample records 100,000 or so clones, approximately 86% being singletons. The germline CDR1 and CDR2 sequences are WSHSY and SAAADI. V shed 0 bases, J shed 5 bases, and the junction held 3 bases outside the gene matches. The CDR3 spans 14 residues. Input material: peripheral blood. The receptor was isolated from a human donor in a cohort sampled during active COVID-19. The rearrangement links TRBV10-2 to TRBJ1-2; 7 nucleotides agree with TRBD1. CDR3 sequence (DNA): TGCGCCAGCAGTGAGTCTGAGACAGGGTATGGCTACACCTTC. This encodes CASSESETGYGYTF.